The T cell receptor (beta chain) under discussion was sequenced for a study of blood T cell repertoires in COVID-19. This clone appeared once. Methods used by the authors: Reference gene primer amplification gave nucleated cell count estimates. Assay used: immunoSEQ multiplex PCR; TCRdb lists only in-frame clones, some missing. That table supplies the V and J calls and clone size; D and trimming were determined from the DNA. The table lists about 260,000 clones, roughly 86% of them singletons. V trimming: 4 bases; J trimming: 3 bases; junction bases outside the gene matches: 5. The CDR3 is made up of 15 amino acids. Germline V gene sequence: CDR1 SEHNR, CDR2 FQNEAQ (reference sequence).

This chain uses TRBV7-9 with TRBJ2-2; 7 bases match TRBD1. The receptor was isolated from a man aged 40-50 years who had recovered from COVID-19. The sequenced sample was peripheral blood. The chain's CDR3 is CASSSRQGDTGELFF. The CDR3 DNA is TGTGCCAGCAGCTCCCGACAGGGTGACACCGGGGAGCTGTTTTTT.